This TCR beta chain was identified during a study of T cell repertoires in cytomegalovirus infection. The CDR3 sequence is 14 residues long. Germline V gene data show CDR1 as KGHSH and CDR2 as LQKENI. V lost 8 bases and J lost 0; bases outside the gene matches: 6. TCRdb redid the calling of the reads with MiXCR, one entry per CDR3 protein. The profile shows roughly 500,000 distinct CDR3 sequences, about 11% of them singletons. This clonotype has at least ten counts. Sequenced: PBMCs. The chain couples TRBV18 to TRBJ1-1; 7 positions match TRBD1. The TCR was taken from a human donor in good health (CMV status not recorded). Some clones in this sample may be carry-over from other donors' samples. Here the CDR3 reads CASQRQGVNTEAFF. The CDR3 DNA follows: TGTGCCAGCCAAAGACAGGGAGTGAACACTGAAGCTTTCTTT. Complete variable domain (other parts from reference TRBV18 and TRBJ1-1): NAGVMQNPRHLVRRRGQEARLRCSPMKGHSHVYWYRQLPEEGLKFMVYLQKENIIDESGMPKERFSAEFPKEGPSILRIQQVVRGDSAAYFCASQRQGVNTEAFFGQGTRLTVV.